Given below is one T cell receptor beta chain in context. These data are taken from a study of blood T cell repertoires in COVID-19. Study-level information: From the United States, Italy and Spain came samples of acute and convalescent COVID-19. T cells, B-cell-depleted T cells, or PBMCs supplied cDNA or gDNA.

In the original workflow: Amplification from reference gene primers served as the basis for estimated nucleated cell counts. TCRdb's table, derived via immunoSEQ multiplex PCR, lists solely in-frame clones and lacks some. V and J calls and clone size are those listed in that table; D and trimming were worked out from the DNA. The table has about 120,000 clones, 85% seen once. The germline V gene encodes CDR1 GTSNPN and CDR2 SVGIG (reference sequence). CDR3 size: 16 residues. V shed 0 bases and J 7 bases; nucleotides not matched to a gene: 8. The clonotype originates from a human donor in a cohort sampled during active COVID-19. This chain connects TRBV30 to TRBJ1-4; 10 bases agree with TRBD1. What was sequenced was peripheral blood. In DNA, the CDR3 is TGTGCCTGGAGTGTTCGGCGGACAGGGGGACGTGAAAAACTGTTTTTT. Its protein product is CAWSVRRTGGREKLFF.